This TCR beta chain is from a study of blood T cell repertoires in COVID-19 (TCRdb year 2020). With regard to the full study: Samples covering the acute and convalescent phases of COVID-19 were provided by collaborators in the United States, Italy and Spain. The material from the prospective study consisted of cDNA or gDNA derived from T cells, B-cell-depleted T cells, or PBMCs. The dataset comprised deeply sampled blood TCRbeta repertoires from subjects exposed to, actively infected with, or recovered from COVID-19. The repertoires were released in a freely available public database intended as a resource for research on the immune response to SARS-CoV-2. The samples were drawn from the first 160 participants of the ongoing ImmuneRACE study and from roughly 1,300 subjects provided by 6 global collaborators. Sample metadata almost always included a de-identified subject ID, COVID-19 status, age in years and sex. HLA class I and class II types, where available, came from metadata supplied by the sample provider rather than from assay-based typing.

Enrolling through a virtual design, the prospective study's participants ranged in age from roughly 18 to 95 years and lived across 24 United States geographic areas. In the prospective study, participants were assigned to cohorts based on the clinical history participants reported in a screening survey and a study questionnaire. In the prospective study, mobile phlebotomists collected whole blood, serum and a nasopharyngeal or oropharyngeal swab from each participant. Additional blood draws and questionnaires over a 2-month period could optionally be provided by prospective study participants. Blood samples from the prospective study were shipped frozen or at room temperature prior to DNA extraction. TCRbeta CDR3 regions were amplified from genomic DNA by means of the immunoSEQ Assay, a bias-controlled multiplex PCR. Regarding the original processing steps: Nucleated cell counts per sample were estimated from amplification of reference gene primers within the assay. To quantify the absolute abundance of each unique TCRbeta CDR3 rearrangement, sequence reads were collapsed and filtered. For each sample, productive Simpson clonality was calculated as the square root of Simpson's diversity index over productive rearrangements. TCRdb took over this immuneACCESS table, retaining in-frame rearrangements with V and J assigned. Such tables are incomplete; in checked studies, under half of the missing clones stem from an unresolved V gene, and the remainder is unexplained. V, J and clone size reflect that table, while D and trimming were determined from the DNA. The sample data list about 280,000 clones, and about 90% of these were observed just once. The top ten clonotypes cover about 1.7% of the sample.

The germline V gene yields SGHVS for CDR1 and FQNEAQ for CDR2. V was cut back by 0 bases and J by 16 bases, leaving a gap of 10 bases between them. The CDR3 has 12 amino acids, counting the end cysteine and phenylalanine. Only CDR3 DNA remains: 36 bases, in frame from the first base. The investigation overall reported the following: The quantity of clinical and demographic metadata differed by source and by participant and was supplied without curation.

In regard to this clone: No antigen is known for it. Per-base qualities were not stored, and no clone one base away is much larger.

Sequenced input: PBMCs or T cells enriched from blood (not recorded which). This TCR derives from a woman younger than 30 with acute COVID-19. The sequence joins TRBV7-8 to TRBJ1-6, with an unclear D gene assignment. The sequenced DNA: TGTGCCAGCAGCTTAGCTGCGGGGTTACTCCACTTT. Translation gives CASSLAAGLLHF.